This TCR beta chain was retrieved from a study of blood T cell repertoires in COVID-19 (TCRdb year 2020). As for the study more broadly: Collaborator samples came from the United States, Italy and Spain and covered acute and convalescent phases of COVID-19. Nearly every sample came with metadata listing a de-identified subject ID, COVID-19 status, age in years and sex. Where available, HLA class I and class II types were obtained from metadata supplied by the sample provider rather than from assay-based typing. The repertoires were released in a freely available public database intended as a resource for research on the immune response to SARS-CoV-2. The prospective study material was composed of cDNA or gDNA derived from T cells, B-cell-depleted T cells, or PBMCs. Deeply sampled blood TCRbeta repertoires from subjects exposed to, actively infected with, or recovered from COVID-19 were included in the dataset. The samples were drawn from the first 160 participants of the ongoing ImmuneRACE study and from over a thousand subjects provided by 6 global collaborators. What the study reported, not specific to this receptor: The amount of clinical and demographic metadata varied by source and participant and was provided uncurated.

Turning to this clone: Its antigen remains undetermined. Base qualities are not at hand, and no much larger clone is one base apart.

The CDR3 starts with the cysteine, ends with the phenylalanine, and has 15 residues. The retained sequence is limited to the CDR3, 45 bases, with the frame set at the first base. Relative to germline, V is missing 4 bases and J is missing 7 bases, with 11 bases of the junction outside any gene match. The germline V gene encodes CDR1 SGHRS and CDR2 YFSETQ. Another Seattle source contributed samples from volunteer blood donors who had recovered from COVID-19. The collaborating institutions used their own protocols to collect whole blood in K2EDTA tubes. For TCRbeta analysis, collaborators shipped samples in one of three forms: frozen whole blood, isolated PBMCs, or DNA extracted from either of those sample types. The immunoSEQ Assay, a bias-controlled multiplex PCR, was used to amplify TCRbeta CDR3 regions from genomic DNA. As for the authors' bioinformatics: Nucleated cell counts per sample were estimated from amplification of reference gene primers within the assay. To quantify the absolute abundance of each unique TCRbeta CDR3 rearrangement, sequence reads were collapsed and filtered. For each sample, productive Simpson clonality was calculated as the square root of Simpson's diversity index over productive rearrangements. TCRdb obtained this table from immuneACCESS and retained in-frame rearrangements with V and J assigned. These tables miss some clones; where compared with another copy, unresolved V genes account for less than half of the shortfall, and the remainder is unexplained. V and J calls and clone size follow that table, whereas D and trimming were derived from the DNA. For this sample the table gives some 270,000 clones, of which more than 75% were detected only once. The top ten clones comprise around 1.6% of the sample.

The TCR comes from a woman aged 55-75 years who had recovered from COVID-19. The rearranged chain carries TRBV5-1 and TRBJ1-5, with 7 central nucleotides matching TRBD1. Material for sequencing was peripheral blood. In nucleotide form, the sequence is TGCGCCAGCAGCCTGTCCGCAGGGGGTGGACAGCCCCAGCATTTT. Its amino acids are CASSLSAGGGQPQHF.